Below, one T cell receptor beta chain is given with its context. The antigen is unknown. The sample providers were healthy Caucasian people from Russia, aged roughly 6 to 90. Together with a sample-barcoded 5' primer, a J-beta primer mix was included in a second PCR lasting about 6 to 11 cycles. TCRdb re-called the 5' RACE reads through MiXCR, storing one row per CDR3 protein. The data contain around 1.5 million distinct CDR3 sequences, around 59% of them singletons. This sample is part of a study of blood T cells in healthy people across ages. Whole-study findings and limits: Age brought a roughly linear fall in TCR beta diversity measured per million T cells.

Sequenced material: blood. The receptor's source is a young man in good health.

CDR3 DNA: TGTGCCAGCAGCTCCGCCCCCTGGGACAGGGGGGGCACAGATACGCAGTATTTT. Protein sequence: CASSSAPWDRGGTDTQYF. The chain employs TRBV11-2 and TRBJ2-3, with 11 positions matching TRBD1. Germline loops: CDR1 SGHAT, CDR2 FQNNGV. The CDR3 is 18 residues long. V lost 4 bases to trimming and J lost 1 base; unmatched junction nucleotides: 10.